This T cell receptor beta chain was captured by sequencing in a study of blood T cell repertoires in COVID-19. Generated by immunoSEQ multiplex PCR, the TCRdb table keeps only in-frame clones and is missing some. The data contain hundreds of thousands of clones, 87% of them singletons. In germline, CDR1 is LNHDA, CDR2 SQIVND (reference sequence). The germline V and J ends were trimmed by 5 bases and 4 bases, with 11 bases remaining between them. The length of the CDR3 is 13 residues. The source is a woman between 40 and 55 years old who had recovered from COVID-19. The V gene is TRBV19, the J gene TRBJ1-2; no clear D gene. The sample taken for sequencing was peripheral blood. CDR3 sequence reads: CASSEGPRYGYTF. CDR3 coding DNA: TGTGCCAGTAGTGAGGGTCCCCGCTATGGCTACACCTTC.